These T cell receptor beta chains were read from a single sample in a study of blood T cell repertoires in COVID-19. Profiling relied on immunoSEQ multiplex PCR, and the TCRdb table lists in-frame clones only, not all of them. This sample has approximately 60,000 clones, with around 80% found just once. The source material was peripheral blood. The receptors were sampled from a woman of 80 years or more with active or convalescent COVID-19. CDR3s include the opening cysteine and the closing phenylalanine or tryptophan. The order of the fields is V gene, CDR3 protein.

TRBV10-3 | CAISPDRGATEAFF
TRBV5-1 | CASSLETSGTRQETQYF
TRBV7-9 | CASSIGQGTGNEQFF
TRBV3-1/TRBV3-2 | CASSPTGTEAFF
TRBV7-6 | CASSPGGDTEAFF
TRBV4-1 | CASSPGQGFYNEQFF
TRBV5-1 | CASSLGAGYTGELFF
TRBV20-1 | CSASKQRNEKLFF
TRBV2 | CASQRVLGNYEQYF
TRBV11-1 | CASSFLDRFHEQYF
TRBV10-3 | CAISGTGEAFF
TRBV15 | CATRTGLTGNQPQHF
TRBV7-7 | CASSKGLAGASETQYF
TRBV3-1/TRBV3-2 | CASSQVDRNTEAFF
TRBV4-2 | CASSQEPVFFGGGARTQYF
TRBV29-1 | CSAARGEFGNTIYF